The 5 T cell receptor beta chains reported below all come from one sample, sequenced in a study of untreated major depressive disorder. The data were produced by immunoSEQ multiplex PCR, yet TCRdb's version contains in-frame clones alone and is incomplete. Here the sample spans approximately 21,000 clones, roughly nine tenths being singletons. Sample: CD4+ T cells from PBMCs. These receptors were collected from a woman in her forties in good health.

The chain couples TRBV6-5 to TRBJ2-6; D is unclear. Germline values: CDR1 MNHEY, CDR2 SVGAGI. Between the trimmed V and J ends, which lost 6 bases and 1 base, there was a span of 4 bases. The CDR3 spans 13 residues. The CDR3, as DNA: TGTGCCAGCAGGGGGTCTGGGGCCAACGTCCTGACTTTC. It yields the protein CASRGSGANVLTF.

This chain links TRBV11-2 with TRBJ2-7; maybe TRBD2 (6 bases). CDR3 length equals 15 residues. Germline V gene data show CDR1 as SGHAT and CDR2 as FQNNGV. Trimming stripped 5 bases from V and 5 bases from J, with 19 bases between. CDR3 protein: CASSTIPGVPDEQYF. CDR3 bases: TGTGCCAGCAGCACAATCCCGGGAGTCCCGGACGAGCAGTACTTC.

This chain uses TRBV14 with TRBJ2-2, with no clear D. From germline, CDR1 is SGHDN and CDR2 FVKESK. V shed 3 bases and J shed 7 bases, with 6 bases lying between them. The CDR3 runs to 12 residues. CDR3 loop: CASSHGDGELFF. The CDR3 coding sequence is TGTGCCAGCAGCCATGGGGACGGGGAGCTGTTTTTT.

The chain carries TRBV7-2 and TRBJ2-7, with 7 bases aligning to TRBD1. Germline values: CDR1 SGHTA, CDR2 FQGNSA. This CDR3 comprises 15 residues. V dropped 2 bases and J dropped 6; count of bases not matched to a gene: 10. CDR3 coding DNA: TGTGCCAGCAGCTTACAAGACAGGGTAATAAGCGAGCAGTACTTC. Translating it yields CASSLQDRVISEQYF.

The V and J genes are TRBV6-6 and TRBJ2-1; D ambiguous. The CDR3 has 12 amino acids. Germline loops: CDR1 MNHNY, CDR2 SVGAGI (reference sequence). V was cut by 5 bases and J by 9 bases, with 11 bases left in between. CDR3 coding DNA: TGTGCCAGCAGTCTCGATCTCGGTGAGCAGTTCTTC. Translated: CASSLDLGEQFF.